What follows describes a single TCR beta chain. This entry comes from a study of metastatic and nonmetastatic thyroid tumors. No treatment had been given to any patient before thyroid surgery. Germline CDR1 is SGHRS and CDR2 is YFSETQ. Trimming removed 4 bases from V and 4 bases from J; junction bases left unmatched: 8. This CDR3 is 16 amino acids long. Using MiXCR, TCRdb reanalyzed the PCR reads. The top ten clones hold 10% to 15% of a sample with over 15,000 clones, around 32% of them seen once. Sequenced: tumor tissue. This chain connects TRBV5-1 to TRBJ2-3; 11 bases map to TRBD2. This TCR was recovered from a male donor with papillary thyroid cancer or a benign thyroid nodule (not recorded which). Some clones in this sample may be carry-over from other donors' samples. The CDR3, as DNA: TGCGCCAGCAGCCCCAAACTAGCGGGAGAGGCAGATACGCAGTATTTT. Its protein is CASSPKLAGEADTQYF.